This T cell receptor (beta chain) comes out of a study of read filtering for tumor transcriptome and immune sequencing. Whole-study context: Mean patient age was approximately 66 years, range about 45 to 85; roughly 18 male, around 15 female. RNA-seq yielded only about 75 to 1273 TCR reads, IR-seq about 4 to 10.27 million.

Study findings and constraints: Sorted CD138-negative bone marrow cells were not purified T cells. IR-seq and RNA-seq agreed better without single-read clonotypes.

The library was built from about 370 ng RNA with molecular barcoded adaptors for alpha/delta and beta/gamma chains. MiXCR, applied by TCRdb to the reads, yields one record per CDR3 protein. The sample carries tens of thousands of distinct CDR3 sequences, approximately 12% recorded once. This clonotype was counted many times. Its antigen remains unidentified. Germline CDR1 is MNHNY and CDR2 is SVGAGI (reference sequence). Trimming took 7 bases from V and 5 from J, leaving 11 bases between them. There are 12 residues in the CDR3. The sequencing sample was made of a population of CD138-negative cells sorted from bone marrow. The sequence was collected from a donor at least 40 years old with multiple myeloma. The V and J genes are TRBV6-6 and TRBJ1-1; D is ambiguous. CDR3 sequence reads: CASTPQGTEAFF. CDR3 coding DNA: TGTGCCAGCACCCCTCAAGGGACTGAAGCTTTCTTT.